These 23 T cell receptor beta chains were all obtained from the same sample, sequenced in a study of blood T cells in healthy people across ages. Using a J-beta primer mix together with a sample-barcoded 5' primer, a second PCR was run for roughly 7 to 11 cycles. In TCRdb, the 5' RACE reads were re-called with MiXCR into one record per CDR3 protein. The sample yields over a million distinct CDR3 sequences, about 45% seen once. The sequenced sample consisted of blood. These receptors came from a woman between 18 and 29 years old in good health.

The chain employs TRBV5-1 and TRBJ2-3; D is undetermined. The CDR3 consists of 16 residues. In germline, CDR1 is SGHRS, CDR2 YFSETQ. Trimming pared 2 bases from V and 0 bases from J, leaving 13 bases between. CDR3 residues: CASSFRYGSSTDTQYF. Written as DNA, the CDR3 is TGCGCCAGCAGCTTTCGGTACGGCTCCAGCACAGATACGCAGTATTTT.

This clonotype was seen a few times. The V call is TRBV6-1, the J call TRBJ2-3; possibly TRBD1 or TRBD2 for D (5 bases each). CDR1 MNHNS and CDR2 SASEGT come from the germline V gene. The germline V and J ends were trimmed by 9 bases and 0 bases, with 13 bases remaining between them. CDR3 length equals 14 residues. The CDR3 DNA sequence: TGTGCCAGTGTAGGGACGGGTAGCACAGATACGCAGTATTTT. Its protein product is CASVGTGSTDTQYF.

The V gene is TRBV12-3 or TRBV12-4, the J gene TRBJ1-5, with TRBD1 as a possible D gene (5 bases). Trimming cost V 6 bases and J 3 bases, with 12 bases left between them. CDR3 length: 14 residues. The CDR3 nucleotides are TGTGCCAGCAGCCCAGGGAATGCCAATCAGCCCCAGCATTTT. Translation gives CASSPGNANQPQHF.

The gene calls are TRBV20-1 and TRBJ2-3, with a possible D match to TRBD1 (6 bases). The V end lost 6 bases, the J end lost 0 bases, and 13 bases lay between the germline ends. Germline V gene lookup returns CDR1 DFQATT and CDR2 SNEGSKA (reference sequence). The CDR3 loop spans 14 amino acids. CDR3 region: CSAVLRGSTDTQYF. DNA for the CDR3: TGCAGTGCCGTCCTCAGGGGAAGCACAGATACGCAGTATTTT.

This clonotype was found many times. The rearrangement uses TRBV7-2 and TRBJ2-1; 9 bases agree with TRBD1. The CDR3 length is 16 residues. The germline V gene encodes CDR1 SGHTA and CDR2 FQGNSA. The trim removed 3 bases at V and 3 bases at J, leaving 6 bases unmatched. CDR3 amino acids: CASSFSRDRDYNEQFF. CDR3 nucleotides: TGTGCCAGCAGCTTTAGCCGGGACAGGGACTACAATGAGCAGTTCTTC.

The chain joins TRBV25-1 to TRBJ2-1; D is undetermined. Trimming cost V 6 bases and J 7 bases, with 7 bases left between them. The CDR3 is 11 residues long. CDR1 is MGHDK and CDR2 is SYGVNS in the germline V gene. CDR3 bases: TGTGCCAGCAGGTTCGGGAATGAGCAGTTCTTC. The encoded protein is CASRFGNEQFF.

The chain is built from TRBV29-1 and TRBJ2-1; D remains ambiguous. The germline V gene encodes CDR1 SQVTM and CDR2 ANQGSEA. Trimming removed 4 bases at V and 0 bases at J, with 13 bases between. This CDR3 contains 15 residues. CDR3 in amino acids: CSVGVPEHSYNEQFF. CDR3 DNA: TGCAGCGTTGGAGTTCCAGAGCACTCCTACAATGAGCAGTTCTTC.

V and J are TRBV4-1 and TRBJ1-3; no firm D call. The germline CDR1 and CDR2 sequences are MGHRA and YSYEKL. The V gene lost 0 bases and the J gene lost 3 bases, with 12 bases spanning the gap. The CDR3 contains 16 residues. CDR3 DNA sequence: TGCGCCAGCAGCCAAGATAATGCGGGGAATGGAAACACCATATATTTT. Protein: CASSQDNAGNGNTIYF.

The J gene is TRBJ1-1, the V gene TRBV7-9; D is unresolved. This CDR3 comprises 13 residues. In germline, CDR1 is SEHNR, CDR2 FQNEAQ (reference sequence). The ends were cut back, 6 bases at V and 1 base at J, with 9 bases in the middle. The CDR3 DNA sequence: TGTGCCAGCAGTTTGGAAACGAACACTGAAGCTTTCTTT. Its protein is CASSLETNTEAFF.

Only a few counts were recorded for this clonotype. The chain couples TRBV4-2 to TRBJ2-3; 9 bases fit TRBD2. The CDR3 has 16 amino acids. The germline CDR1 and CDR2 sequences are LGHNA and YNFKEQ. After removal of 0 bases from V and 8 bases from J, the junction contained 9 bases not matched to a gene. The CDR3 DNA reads TGTGCCAGCAGCCAAGATCCGGGACTAGCAGTCGGTACGCAGTATTTT. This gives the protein CASSQDPGLAVGTQYF.

The CDR3 region has the DNA TGTGCCAGCAGCCAAGCTGGAGACAGTGGGTCAGGCTACACCTTC. This codes for CASSQAGDSGSGYTF. This rearrangement joins TRBV14 to TRBJ1-2; D perhaps matches TRBD1 (5 bases). Germline values: CDR1 SGHDN, CDR2 FVKESK. V lost 1 base and J 8 bases, leaving 17 bases between the germline ends. This CDR3 has 15 residues. The variable domain in full, with the rest retrieved from reference TRBV14 and TRBJ1-2, is EAGVTQFPSHSVIEKGQTVTLRCDPISGHDNLYWYRRVMGKEIKFLLHFVKESKQDESGMPNNRFLAERTGGTYSTLKVQPAELEDSGVYFCASSQAGDSGSGYTFGSGTRLTVV.

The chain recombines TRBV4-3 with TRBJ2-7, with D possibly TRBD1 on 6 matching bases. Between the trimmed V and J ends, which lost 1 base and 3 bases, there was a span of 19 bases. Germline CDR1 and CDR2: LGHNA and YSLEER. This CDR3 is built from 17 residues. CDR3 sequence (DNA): TGCGCCAGCAGCCAAGCGCTTAGGACAGCCCGGGGCTACGAGCAGTACTTC. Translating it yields CASSQALRTARGYEQYF.

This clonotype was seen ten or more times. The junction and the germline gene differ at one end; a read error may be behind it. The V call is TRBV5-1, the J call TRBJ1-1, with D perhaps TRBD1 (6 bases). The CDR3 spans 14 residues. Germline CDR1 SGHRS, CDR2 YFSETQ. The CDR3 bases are TGTGCCAGCAGTTTACGGACAGTGAACACTGAAGCTTTCTTT. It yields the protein CASSLRTVNTEAFF.

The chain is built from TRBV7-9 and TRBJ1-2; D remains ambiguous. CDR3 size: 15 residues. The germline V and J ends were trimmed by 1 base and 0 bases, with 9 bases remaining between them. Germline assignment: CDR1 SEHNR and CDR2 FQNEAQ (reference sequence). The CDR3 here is CASSLGHGANYGYTF. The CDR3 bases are TGTGCCAGCAGCTTAGGACACGGAGCTAACTATGGCTACACCTTC.

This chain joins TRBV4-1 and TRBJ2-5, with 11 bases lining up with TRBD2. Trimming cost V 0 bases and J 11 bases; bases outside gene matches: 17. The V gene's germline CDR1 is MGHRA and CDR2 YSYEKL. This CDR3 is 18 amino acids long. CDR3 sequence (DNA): TGCGCCAGCAGCCAAGATGTTAGGACTAGCGGGTTTCCGAGAGAGCAGTACTTC. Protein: CASSQDVRTSGFPREQYF.

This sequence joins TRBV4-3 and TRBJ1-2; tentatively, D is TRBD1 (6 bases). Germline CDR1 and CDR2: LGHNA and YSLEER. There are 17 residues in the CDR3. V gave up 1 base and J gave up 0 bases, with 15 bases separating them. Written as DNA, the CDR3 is TGCGCCAGCAGCCAAGTAGGGACACACGAAGCTAACTATGGCTACACCTTC. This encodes CASSQVGTHEANYGYTF.

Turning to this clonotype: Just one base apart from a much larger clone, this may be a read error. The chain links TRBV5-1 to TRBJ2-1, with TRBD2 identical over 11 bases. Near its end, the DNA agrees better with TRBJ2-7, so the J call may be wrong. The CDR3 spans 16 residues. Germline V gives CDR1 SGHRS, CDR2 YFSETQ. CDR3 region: CASSTILAGETNEQYF. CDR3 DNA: TGCGCCAGCAGCACTATACTAGCGGGGGAGACCAATGAGCAGTACTTC.

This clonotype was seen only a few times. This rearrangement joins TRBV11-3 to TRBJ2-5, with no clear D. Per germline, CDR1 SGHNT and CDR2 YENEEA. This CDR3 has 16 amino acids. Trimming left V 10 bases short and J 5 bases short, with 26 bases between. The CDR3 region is CANNHVLGVGTETQYF. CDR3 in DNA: TGTGCCAACAACCACGTACTTGGAGTGGGTACGGAGACCCAGTACTTC.

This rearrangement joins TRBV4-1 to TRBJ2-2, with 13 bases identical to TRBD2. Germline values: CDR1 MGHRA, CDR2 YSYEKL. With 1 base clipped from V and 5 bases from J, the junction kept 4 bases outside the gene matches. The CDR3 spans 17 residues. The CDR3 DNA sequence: TGCGCCAGCAGCCAAGGCCTACTAGCGGGGGGGACCGGGGAGCTGTTTTTT. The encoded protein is CASSQGLLAGGTGELFF.

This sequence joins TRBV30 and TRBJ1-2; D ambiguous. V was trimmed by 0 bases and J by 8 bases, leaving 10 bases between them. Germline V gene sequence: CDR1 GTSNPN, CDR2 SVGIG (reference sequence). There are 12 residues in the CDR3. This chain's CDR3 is CAWSVAVGGYTF. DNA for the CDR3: TGTGCCTGGAGTGTAGCCGTGGGGGGCTACACCTTC.

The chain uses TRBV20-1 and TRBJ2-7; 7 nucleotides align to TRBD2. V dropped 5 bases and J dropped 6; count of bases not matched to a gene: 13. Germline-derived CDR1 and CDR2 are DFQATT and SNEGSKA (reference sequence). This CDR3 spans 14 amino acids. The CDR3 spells CSAPGVWAGVEQYF. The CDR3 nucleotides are TGCAGTGCTCCCGGCGTGTGGGCGGGAGTCGAGCAGTACTTC.

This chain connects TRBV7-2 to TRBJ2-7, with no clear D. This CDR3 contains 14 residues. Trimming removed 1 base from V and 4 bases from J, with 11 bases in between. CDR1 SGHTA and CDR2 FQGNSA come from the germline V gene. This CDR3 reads CASSLGSFRYEQYF. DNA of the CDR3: TGTGCCAGCAGCTTAGGTTCTTTTCGATACGAGCAGTACTTC.

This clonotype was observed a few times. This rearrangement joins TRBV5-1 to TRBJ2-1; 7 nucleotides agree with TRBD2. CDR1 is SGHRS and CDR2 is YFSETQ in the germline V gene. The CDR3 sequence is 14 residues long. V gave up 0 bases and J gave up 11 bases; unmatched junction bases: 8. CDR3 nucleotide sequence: TGCGCCAGCAGCTTGGCCAGGGAGCGGGACCAGCAGTTCTTC. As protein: CASSLARERDQQFF.